This is a list of T cell receptor beta chains from one sample in a study of cytomegalovirus exposure and HLA in healthy donors. This table comes from immunoSEQ multiplex PCR, and its TCRdb copy is limited to in-frame clones, with some not included. The repertoire holds about 130,000 clones, with roughly 80% as singletons. Sequencing was done on a sample of PBMCs. The source of these receptors is a male donor in good health and CMV-seronegative. The conserved cysteine and the conserved F or W are not part of the CDR3 here. Fields, in order: V gene, clone size, CDR3 protein. Rows give clone size only sometimes, using once, few, many, or a class for an expanded clone.

V: TRBV5-1
size: .
CDR3: ASSKGQGDTEAF

V: TRBV5-4
size: .
CDR3: ASSLAGLPGGYT

V: TRBV5-4
size: .
CDR3: ASSRQSGGTQY

V: TRBV7-6
size: .
CDR3: ASSAVLAAPPNEQF

V: TRBV7-6
size: .
CDR3: ASSPVAEIRTDTQY

V: TRBV10-3
size: .
CDR3: AISVKGHGTEAF

V: TRBV4-3
size: .
CDR3: ASSQDSRVEGYGYT

V: TRBV29-1
size: .
CDR3: SAIRGSGNTIY

V: TRBV5-1
size: once
CDR3: ASSLASIPNTEAF

V: TRBV12-2
size: .
CDR3: ASRLDRGTNQPQH

V: TRBV13
size: .
CDR3: ASSPGQGVYEQY

V: TRBV7-9
size: few
CDR3: ASSLPGFGQPQH

V: TRBV14
size: .
CDR3: ASSRQTVNTGELF

V: TRBV6-1
size: .
CDR3: AGQGYRSTEAF

V: TRBV7-9
size: once
CDR3: ASSLFGGGGNEQF

V: TRBV7-3
size: .
CDR3: ASSLGLAGMTDTQY

V: TRBV7-2
size: .
CDR3: ASSLWGDPGELF

V: TRBV28
size: .
CDR3: ASSFSRGNTDTQY

V: TRBV6-5
size: .
CDR3: ASSRADRGEYGYT

V: TRBV18
size: .
CDR3: ASSPSGGRTEAF

V: TRBV27
size: .
CDR3: ASSLGIAGDEQY

V: TRBV30
size: .
CDR3: AWEGDGQTDTQY

V: TRBV27
size: .
CDR3: ASSPRQGSEAF

V: TRBV29-1
size: .
CDR3: SVRLRLRKDTEAF

V: TRBV7-2
size: few
CDR3: ASSLDKQYEQY

V: TRBV27
size: .
CDR3: ASSSGSYQPQH

V: TRBV7-8
size: .
CDR3: ASTREGVLNYGYT

V: TRBV30
size: .
CDR3: AWSVLRGNQGYT

V: TRBV6-4
size: .
CDR3: ASSHNSGSSYNEQF

V: TRBV5-1
size: .
CDR3: ASSTRDSLEQY

V: TRBV19
size: .
CDR3: ASSPGASLTDTQY

V: TRBV7-8
size: .
CDR3: ASSFPLAAGTGELF

V: TRBV11-2
size: .
CDR3: ASSSITEAPGF

V: TRBV9
size: .
CDR3: ASSVNSGSSYEQY

V: TRBV5-6
size: .
CDR3: ASSLGPPINTGELF

V: TRBV28
size: .
CDR3: ASSLEDTLEAF

V: TRBV29-1
size: few
CDR3: SVRTGVDIQY

V: TRBV7-2
size: .
CDR3: ASSLHRFPTSYEQY

V: TRBV28
size: .
CDR3: ASSDRGRQPQH

V: TRBV5-1
size: few
CDR3: ASSRGDRASYNEQF

V: TRBV11-3
size: .
CDR3: ASRAYSGSNTGELF

V: TRBV15
size: once
CDR3: ATSRIRAPGNGAKNIQY

V: TRBV27
size: .
CDR3: ASSSRDRGNSEAF

V: TRBV10-3
size: few
CDR3: AISDSTSGGMRYEQY

V: TRBV4-2
size: .
CDR3: ASSQDLTNTGELF

V: TRBV7-9
size: .
CDR3: ASSLAIAGINTDTQY

V: TRBV4-3
size: .
CDR3: ASSQVMGGVNEKLF

V: TRBV7-3
size: .
CDR3: ASSLTPTGPYEQY

V: TRBV7-3
size: .
CDR3: ASRTALPRQENTEAF

V: TRBV2
size: .
CDR3: ASSEFPGQTRYEQY

V: TRBV6-4
size: .
CDR3: ASSDSAGSSGSPLH

V: TRBV15
size: .
CDR3: ATSPRGVRTGELF

V: TRBV21-1
size: .
CDR3: ASSLFWVRGINTIY

V: TRBV19
size: .
CDR3: ASSIGQGRPDTQY

V: TRBV30
size: .
CDR3: AWSAPAQGGVSPLH

V: TRBV9
size: .
CDR3: ASSVGGEKDTIY

V: TRBV7-2
size: .
CDR3: ASSLSVSVSEQF

V: TRBV7-2
size: .
CDR3: ASSFRQGVADTQY